The clone carrying this T cell receptor (beta chain) was seen only a few times. From RNA, the CDR3 regions of TCR beta chains were amplified and sequenced. RT-PCR with HTBI primers came first, then second-round multiplex PCR. In TCRdb, the multiplex PCR reads were re-called with MiXCR into one record per CDR3 protein. Here the sample spans 300,000 to 400,000 distinct CDR3 sequences, approximately 18% being singletons. This sample was included in a study of Graves' ophthalmopathy and Graves' hyperthyroidism. CDR1 is SQVTM and CDR2 is ANQGSEA in the germline V gene. This CDR3 region has 15 residues. V shed 1 base, J shed 3 bases, and the junction held 6 bases outside the gene matches.

The specimen sequenced was peripheral blood. The clonotype originates from an adult woman with stable Graves' hyperthyroidism. The rearrangement links TRBV29-1 to TRBJ2-7; 10 bases agree with TRBD2. The CDR3 DNA sequence: TGCAGCGTTGAAGGACTAGCGGGCACCTTCTACGAGCAGTACTTC. Translated, it gives CSVEGLAGTFYEQYF.